Listed below are T cell receptor beta chains from one sample, sequenced in a study of cytomegalovirus exposure and HLA in healthy donors. Produced via immunoSEQ multiplex PCR; TCRdb's table is partial and in-frame only. The profile shows 150,000 to 170,000 clones, 74% of them singletons. Input material: PBMCs. Source of these receptors: a man in his thirties or forties in good health and CMV-seronegative. Each CDR3 is given with its conserved first and last residue. A D gene is named only where the DNA matches it firmly. Only part of the rows carry a size: once, few, many, or a class if the clone is expanded.

>few|15|TRBV6-6|TRBD2|TRBJ2-3
CASSYSTSGLSTQYF
TGTGCCAGCAGTTACTCGACTAGCGGTCTCTCGACGCAGTATTTT
>.|14|TRBV4-2|.|TRBJ1-1
CASSQADIGTEAFF
TGTGCCAGCAGCCAAGCTGATATTGGGACAGAAGCTTTCTTT
>few|13|TRBV7-6|.|TRBJ1-6
CASSSRGGSPLHF
TGTGCCAGCAGCTCCAGAGGAGGCTCACCCCTCCACTTT
>.|15|TRBV5-8|TRBD2|TRBJ2-3
CASSLPSGGGDTQYF
TGTGCCAGCAGCCTCCCTAGCGGGGGTGGGGATACGCAGTATTTT
>.|14|TRBV9|.|TRBJ1-1
CASSARPLETEAFF
TGTGCCAGCAGCGCACGCCCACTTGAGACTGAAGCTTTCTTT
>few|16|TRBV5-4|TRBD1|TRBJ1-2
CASSLAGQGAGYGYTF
TGTGCCAGCAGCTTGGCGGGACAGGGGGCGGGGTATGGCTACACCTTC
>.|15|TRBV19|TRBD1|TRBJ2-7
CASSMSGQGIHEQYF
TGTGCCAGTAGTATGAGTGGACAGGGAATCCACGAGCAGTACTTC
>.|15|TRBV28|TRBD2|TRBJ2-6
CASNAAGAGANVLTF
TGTGCCAGCAACGCCGCGGGGGCTGGGGCCAACGTCCTGACTTTC
>.|18|TRBV19|TRBD2|TRBJ2-1
CASSIVVLSGGSYNEQFF
TGTGCCAGTAGTATAGTGGTCCTAAGCGGGGGGTCCTACAATGAGCAGTTCTTC
>few|15|TRBV30|.|TRBJ1-1
CAWSPSARMNTEAFF
TGTGCCTGGAGTCCCTCAGCGAGGATGAACACTGAAGCTTTCTTT
>.|15|TRBV11-3|.|TRBJ2-7
CASSLSYGNNYEQYF
TGTGCCAGCAGCTTATCGTATGGCAACAACTACGAGCAGTACTTC
>.|14|TRBV6-1|TRBD1|TRBJ2-3
CASSGQGYTDTQYF
TGTGCCAGCAGTGGACAGGGATACACAGATACGCAGTATTTT
>.|14|TRBV18|.|TRBJ2-5
CASSPLSGGETQYF
TGTGCCAGCTCACCCCTTAGCGGAGGTGAGACCCAGTACTTC
>once|15|TRBV28|TRBD2|TRBJ2-2
CASSFGDGGAGELFF
TGTGCCAGCAGTTTTGGAGACGGGGGGGCCGGGGAGCTGTTTTTT
>few|14|TRBV6-1|.|TRBJ1-2
CASSERDRIYGYTF
TGTGCCAGCAGTGAAAGAGACAGGATCTATGGCTACACCTTC
>.|13|TRBV29-1|.|TRBJ2-5
CSVGQGRQETQYF
TGCAGCGTTGGGCAGGGAAGGCAAGAGACCCAGTACTTC
>.|15|TRBV6-1|.|TRBJ1-6
CASSEARIGVSPLHF
TGTGCCAGCAGTGAAGCGAGGATAGGGGTTTCACCCCTCCACTTT
>.|13|TRBV6-5|.|TRBJ1-2
CASSPDRDYGYTF
TGTGCCAGCAGCCCTGACCGGGACTATGGCTACACCTTC
>.|15|TRBV2|.|TRBJ1-1
CASTPLQGSDTEAFF
TGTGCCAGCACCCCCCTTCAGGGGTCGGACACTGAAGCTTTCTTT
>few|15|TRBV19|TRBD1|TRBJ1-4
CASSIDGQGNEKLFF
TGTGCCAGTAGTATCGACGGACAGGGTAATGAAAAACTGTTTTTT
>.|15|TRBV7-6|TRBD2|TRBJ2-5
CASSPMPGGQETQYF
TGTGCCAGCAGCCCCATGCCGGGGGGCCAAGAGACCCAGTACTTC
>once|16|TRBV11-2|.|TRBJ1-2
CASTSAFIPEGYGYTF
TGTGCCAGCACCTCGGCCTTTATCCCAGAGGGCTATGGCTACACCTTC
>few|12|TRBV7-9|TRBD1|TRBJ1-1
CSSSDARTGAFF
TGTTCCAGCAGCGACGCGCGGACAGGCGCTTTCTTT
>.|14|TRBV4-2|.|TRBJ2-7
CASSQAQNSYEQYF
TGTGCCAGCAGCCAAGCCCAGAACTCCTACGAGCAGTACTTC
>.|15|TRBV4-2|.|TRBJ1-1
CASSQGYSQRTEAFF
TGTGCCAGCAGCCAAGGTTACAGCCAACGCACTGAAGCTTTCTTT
>few|14|TRBV5-6|.|TRBJ2-1
CASSLGTPYNEQFF
TGTGCCAGCAGCTTGGGGACACCCTACAATGAGCAGTTCTTC
>.|18|TRBV5-1|.|TRBJ2-1
CASSLAMLTQGLYNEQFF
TGCGCCAGCAGCTTGGCCATGCTGACCCAGGGGCTTTACAATGAGCAGTTCTTC
>.|15|TRBV7-9|.|TRBJ1-6
CASSLASEPNSPLHF
TGTGCCAGCAGCTTAGCGTCTGAGCCTAATTCACCCCTCCACTTT